The 11 T cell receptor beta chains presented below share a single source sample, sequenced in a study of blood T cells in healthy people across ages. The use of a sample-barcoded 5' primer and a J-beta primer mix characterized a second PCR of about 7 to 12 cycles. TCRdb re-called the 5' RACE reads with MiXCR, one entry per CDR3 protein. The sample includes roughly 1,700,000 distinct CDR3 sequences, over 25% of them seen just once. Sequencing input: blood. These receptors originate from a woman aged 30 to 39 in good health.

This clonotype appeared many times. This rearrangement joins TRBV5-1 to TRBJ2-7; 11 bases align to TRBD2. Germline V gene data show CDR1 as SGHRS and CDR2 as YFSETQ. The CDR3 spans 16 residues. The V gene end was trimmed by 3 bases and the J gene end by 5 bases; junction bases not matched to a gene: 10. CDR3 bases: TGCGCCAGCAGCTCCTATACTAGCGGGGGAGGGGACGAGCAGTACTTC. It encodes CASSSYTSGGGDEQYF.

This clonotype was detected only once. J is TRBJ2-3 and V is TRBV2; no firm D call. The V and J ends lost 0 bases and 13 bases respectively, with 11 bases between them. CDR3 length: 12 residues. CDR1 is SNHLY and CDR2 is FYNNEI in the germline V gene. The CDR3 region has the DNA TGTGCCAGCAGTGAAGCGTTTCGGAATAAGTATTTT. Its protein product is CASSEAFRNKYF.

Ten or more counts support this clonotype. The J gene is TRBJ2-7, the V gene TRBV5-6; D is possibly TRBD1 (5 bases). The CDR3 contains 14 residues. V lost 4 bases, J lost 6 bases, and 17 bases lay in between. Germline-derived CDR1 and CDR2 are SGHDT and YYEEEE. The CDR3 region has the DNA TGTGCCAGCAGCCCAATCCTCCGACAGAGCGAGCAGTACTTC. Translating gives CASSPILRQSEQYF. Full variable domain (outside the CDR3, taken from reference TRBV5-6 and TRBJ2-7): DAGVTQSPTHLIKTRGQQVTLRCSPKSGHDTVSWYQQALGQGPQFIFQYYEEEERQRGNFPDRFSGHQFPNYSSELNVNALLLGDSALYLCASSPILRQSEQYFGPGTRLTVT.

The chain couples TRBV10-3 to TRBJ2-6; no firm D call. Trimming stripped 11 bases from V and 1 base from J, with 12 bases between. CDR1 and CDR2 from the germline V gene are ENHRY and SYGVKD. The CDR3 runs 14 residues. The chain's CDR3 is CASSAVSGANVLTF. The CDR3 DNA is TGTGCCTCATCGGCGGTGTCTGGGGCCAACGTCCTGACTTTC.

This rearrangement joins TRBV7-2 to TRBJ2-4; 14 nucleotides line up with TRBD2. Germline CDR1 and CDR2: SGHTA and FQGNSA. The CDR3 has 20 residues. V lost 1 base to trimming and J lost 2 bases; unmatched junction nucleotides: 10. CDR3 loop: CASSLETGLAGEWSKNIQYF. The DNA for the CDR3 is TGTGCCAGCAGCTTAGAAACGGGACTAGCGGGAGAGTGGTCCAAAAACATTCAGTACTTC.

The chain links TRBV28 to TRBJ2-1; 7 bases map to TRBD2. The CDR3 contains 15 residues. From germline, CDR1 is MDHEN and CDR2 SYDVKM. V shed 5 bases, J shed 6 bases, and the junction held 10 bases outside the gene matches. The CDR3, as DNA: TGTGCCAGCAGTCTGGCGGGGGTGGGGGGCAATGAGCAGTTCTTC. This gives the protein CASSLAGVGGNEQFF.

The CDR3 here is CASRRDRAGRNTIYF. CDR3 bases: TGTGCCAGCAGGCGGGACAGGGCGGGACGAAACACCATATATTTT. The V and J genes are TRBV12-3 or TRBV12-4 and TRBJ1-3; 9 nucleotides line up with TRBD1. With 6 bases clipped from V and 5 bases from J, the junction kept 8 bases outside the gene matches. The CDR3 totals 15 residues.

This clonotype was recorded at least ten times. The chain is built from TRBV10-3 and TRBJ2-1, with 9 bases identical to TRBD2. The CDR3 covers 16 residues. V lost 0 bases, J lost 6 bases, and 6 bases stayed unmatched. CDR1 ENHRY and CDR2 SYGVKD come from the germline V gene. CDR3 sequence: CAISESAGGPGNEQFF. In DNA form, the CDR3 reads TGTGCCATCAGTGAGTCTGCGGGAGGGCCGGGCAATGAGCAGTTCTTC.

This clonotype was counted a few times. This sequence joins TRBV29-1 and TRBJ2-2; no reliable D call. The V gene lost 4 bases and the J gene lost 4 bases, with 13 bases spanning the gap. Germline values: CDR1 SQVTM, CDR2 ANQGSEA. The CDR3 runs 14 residues. CDR3 nucleotide sequence: TGCAGCGTTGTGGAAATTGTAGGCACCGGGGAGCTGTTTTTT. This codes for CSVVEIVGTGELFF.

This clonotype was seen at least ten times. This chain's CDR3 is CASRLTYEQYF. In nucleotides, the CDR3 is TGTGCCAGCAGACTAACATACGAGCAGTACTTC. This chain links TRBV6-5 with TRBJ2-7; D uncertain. Per germline, CDR1 MNHEY and CDR2 SVGAGI. This CDR3 is 11 amino acids long. The V end was cut by 6 bases, the J end by 4 bases, with 7 bases between.

This clonotype was observed at least ten times. The rearrangement links TRBV4-3 to TRBJ1-2, with a possible D match to TRBD1 (5 bases). Trimming cost V 0 bases and J 1 base, with 12 bases left between them. Germline-derived CDR1 and CDR2 are LGHNA and YSLEER. The CDR3 is 16 amino acids. CDR3 protein: CASSQDGGQFNYGYTF. In DNA form, the CDR3 reads TGCGCCAGCAGCCAAGATGGCGGACAATTTAACTATGGCTACACCTTC.